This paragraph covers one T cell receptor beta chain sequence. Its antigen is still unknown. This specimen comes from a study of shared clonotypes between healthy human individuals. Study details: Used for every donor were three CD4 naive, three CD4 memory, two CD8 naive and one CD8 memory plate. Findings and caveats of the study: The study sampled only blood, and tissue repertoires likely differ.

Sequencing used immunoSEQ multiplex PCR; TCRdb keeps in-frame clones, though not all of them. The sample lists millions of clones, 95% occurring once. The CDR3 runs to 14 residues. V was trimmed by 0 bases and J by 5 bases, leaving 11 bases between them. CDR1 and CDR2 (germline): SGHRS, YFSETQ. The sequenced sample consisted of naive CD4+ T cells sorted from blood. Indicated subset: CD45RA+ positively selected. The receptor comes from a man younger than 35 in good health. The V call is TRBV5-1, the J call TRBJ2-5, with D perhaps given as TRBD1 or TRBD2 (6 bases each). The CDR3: CASSLARGLETQYF. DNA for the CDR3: TGCGCCAGCAGCTTGGCCCGGGGGCTCGAGACCCAGTACTTC.